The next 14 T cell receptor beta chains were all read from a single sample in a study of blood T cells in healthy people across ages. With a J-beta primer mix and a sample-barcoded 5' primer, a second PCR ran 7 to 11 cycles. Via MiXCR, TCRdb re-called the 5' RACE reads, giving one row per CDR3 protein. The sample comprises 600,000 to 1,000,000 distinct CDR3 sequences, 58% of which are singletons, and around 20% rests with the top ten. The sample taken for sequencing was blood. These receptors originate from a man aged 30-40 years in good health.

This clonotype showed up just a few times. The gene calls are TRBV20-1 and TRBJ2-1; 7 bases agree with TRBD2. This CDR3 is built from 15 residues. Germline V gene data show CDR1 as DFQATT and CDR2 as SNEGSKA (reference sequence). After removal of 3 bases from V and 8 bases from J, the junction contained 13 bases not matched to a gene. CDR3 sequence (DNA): TGCAGTGCTAGGAAAGGACTAGTCGGTGGGGATGAGCAGTTCTTC. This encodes CSARKGLVGGDEQFF.

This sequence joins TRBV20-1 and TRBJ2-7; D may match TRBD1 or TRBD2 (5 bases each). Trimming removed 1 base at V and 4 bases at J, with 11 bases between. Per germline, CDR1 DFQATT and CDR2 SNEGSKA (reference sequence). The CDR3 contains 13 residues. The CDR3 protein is CSARGDAGYEQYF. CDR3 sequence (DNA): TGCAGTGCTAGAGGGGACGCAGGGTACGAGCAGTACTTC.

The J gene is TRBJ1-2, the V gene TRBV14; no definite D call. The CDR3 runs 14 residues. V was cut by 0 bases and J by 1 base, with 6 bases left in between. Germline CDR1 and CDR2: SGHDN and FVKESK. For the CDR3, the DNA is TGTGCCAGCAGCCAAGAATGGGGTAACTATGGCTACACCTTC. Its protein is CASSQEWGNYGYTF. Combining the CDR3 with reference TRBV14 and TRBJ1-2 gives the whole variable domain EAGVTQFPSHSVIEKGQTVTLRCDPISGHDNLYWYRRVMGKEIKFLLHFVKESKQDESGMPNNRFLAERTGGTYSTLKVQPAELEDSGVYFCASSQEWGNYGYTFGSGTRLTVV.

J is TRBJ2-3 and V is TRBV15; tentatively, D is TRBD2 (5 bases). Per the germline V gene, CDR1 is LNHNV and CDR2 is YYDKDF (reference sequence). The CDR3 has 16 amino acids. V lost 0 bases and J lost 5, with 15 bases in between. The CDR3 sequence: CATSRDGFGGIDTQYF. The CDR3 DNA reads TGTGCCACCAGCAGAGATGGGTTTGGAGGTATAGATACGCAGTATTTT.

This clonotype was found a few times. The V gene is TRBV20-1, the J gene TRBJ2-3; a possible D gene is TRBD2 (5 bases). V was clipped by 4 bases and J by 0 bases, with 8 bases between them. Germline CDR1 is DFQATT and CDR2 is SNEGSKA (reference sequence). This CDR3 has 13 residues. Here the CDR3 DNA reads TGCAGTGCTACCGGGATTAGCACAGATACGCAGTATTTT. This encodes CSATGISTDTQYF.

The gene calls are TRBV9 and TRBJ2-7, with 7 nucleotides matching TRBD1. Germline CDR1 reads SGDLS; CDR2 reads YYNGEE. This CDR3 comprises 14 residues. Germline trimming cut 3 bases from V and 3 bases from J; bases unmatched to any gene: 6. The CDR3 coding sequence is TGTGCCAGCAGCGCCGGGACAGCACACTACGAGCAGTACTTC. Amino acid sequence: CASSAGTAHYEQYF.

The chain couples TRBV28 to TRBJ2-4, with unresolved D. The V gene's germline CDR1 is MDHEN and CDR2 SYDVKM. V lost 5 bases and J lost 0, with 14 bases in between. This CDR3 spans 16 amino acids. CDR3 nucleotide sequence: TGTGCCAGCAGTCCCCGGCAGGTTCGAGCCAAAAACATTCAGTACTTC. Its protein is CASSPRQVRAKNIQYF. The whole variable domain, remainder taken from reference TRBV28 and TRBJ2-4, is DVKVTQSSRYLVKRTGEKVFLECVQDMDHENMFWYRQDPGLGLRLIYFSYDVKMKEKGDIPEGYSVSREKKERFSLILESASTNQTSMYLCASSPRQVRAKNIQYFGAGTRLSVL.

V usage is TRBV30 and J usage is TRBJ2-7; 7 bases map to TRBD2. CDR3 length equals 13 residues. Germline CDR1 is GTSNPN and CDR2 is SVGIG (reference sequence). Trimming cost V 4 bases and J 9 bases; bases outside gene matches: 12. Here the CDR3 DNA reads TGTGCCTGGAACGGGGGGATGGGGTCCGGGCAGTACTTC. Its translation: CAWNGGMGSGQYF.

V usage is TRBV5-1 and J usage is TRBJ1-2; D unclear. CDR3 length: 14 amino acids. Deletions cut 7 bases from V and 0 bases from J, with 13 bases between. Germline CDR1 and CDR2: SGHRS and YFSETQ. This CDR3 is CASPRRTANYGYTF. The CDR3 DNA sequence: TGCGCCAGCCCCCGGCGGACCGCTAACTATGGCTACACCTTC.

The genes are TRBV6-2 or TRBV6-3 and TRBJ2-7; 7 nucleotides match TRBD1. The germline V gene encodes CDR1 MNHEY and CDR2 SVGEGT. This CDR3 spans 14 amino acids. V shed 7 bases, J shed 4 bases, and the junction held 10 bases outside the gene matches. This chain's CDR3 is CASTTGTERYEQYF. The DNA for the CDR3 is TGTGCCAGCACCACCGGGACAGAACGTTACGAGCAGTACTTC.

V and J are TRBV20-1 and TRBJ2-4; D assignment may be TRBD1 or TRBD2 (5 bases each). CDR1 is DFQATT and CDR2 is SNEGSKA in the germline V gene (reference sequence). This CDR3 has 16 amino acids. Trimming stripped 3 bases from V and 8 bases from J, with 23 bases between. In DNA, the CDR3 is TGCAGTGCTAGGGGAACCGGGACCCCGTCTGGGGACATTCAGTACTTC. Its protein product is CSARGTGTPSGDIQYF.

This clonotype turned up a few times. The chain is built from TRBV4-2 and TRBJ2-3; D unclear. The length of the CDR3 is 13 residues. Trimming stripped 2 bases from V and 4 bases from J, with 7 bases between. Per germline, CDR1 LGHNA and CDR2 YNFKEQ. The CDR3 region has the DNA TGTGCCAGCAGCCAAACCGTCGCAGATACGCAGTATTTT. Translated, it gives CASSQTVADTQYF.

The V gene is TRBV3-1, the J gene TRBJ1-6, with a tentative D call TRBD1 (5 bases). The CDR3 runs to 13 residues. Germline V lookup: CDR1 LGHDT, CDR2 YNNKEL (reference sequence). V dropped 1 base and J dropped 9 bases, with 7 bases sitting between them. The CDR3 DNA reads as TGTGCCAGCAGCCAAGCGGGGGGTTCACCCCTCCACTTT. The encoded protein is CASSQAGGSPLHF.

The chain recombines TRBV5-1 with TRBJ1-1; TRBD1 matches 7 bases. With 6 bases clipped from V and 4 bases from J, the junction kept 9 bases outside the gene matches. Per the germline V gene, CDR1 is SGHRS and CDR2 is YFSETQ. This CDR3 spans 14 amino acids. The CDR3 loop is CASTPTGTGTEAFF. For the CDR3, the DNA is TGCGCCAGCACCCCGACAGGGACCGGCACTGAAGCTTTCTTT. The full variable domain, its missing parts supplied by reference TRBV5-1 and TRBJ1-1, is KAGVTQTPRYLIKTRGQQVTLSCSPISGHRSVSWYQQTPGQGLQFLFEYFSETQRNKGNFPGRFSGRQFSNSRSEMNVSTLELGDSALYLCASTPTGTGTEAFFGQGTRLTVV.